Presented here are 5 T cell receptor beta chains from one specimen sequenced in a study of early T cells in non-severe SARS-CoV-2 infection. TCRdb passed the 5' RACE reads through MiXCR, listing each CDR3 protein once. The sample has tens of thousands of distinct CDR3 sequences, roughly 13% seen once. The specimen sequenced was whole blood. The receptors stem from an adult who was a healthcare worker with PCR-confirmed SARS-CoV-2 infection or an uninfected control (not recorded which).

The chain combines TRBV5-4 with TRBJ2-2; 7 positions agree with TRBD2. Losses at the gene ends were 0 bases for V and 2 bases for J; bases not matched to a gene: 10. The CDR3 has 18 amino acids. The germline V gene encodes CDR1 SGHNT and CDR2 YYREEE (reference sequence). This CDR3 reads CASSLATLLADNTGELFF. CDR3 bases: TGTGCCAGCAGCTTGGCAACCCTTCTAGCGGACAACACCGGGGAGCTGTTTTTT.

The gene calls are TRBV12-3 or TRBV12-4 and TRBJ2-5, with 8 bases lining up with TRBD2. This CDR3 spans 14 amino acids. V lost 5 bases to trimming and J lost 0 bases; unmatched junction nucleotides: 2. This CDR3 is CASSRGGYQETQYF. CDR3 DNA sequence: TGTGCCAGCAGTCGGGGGGGCTACCAAGAGACCCAGTACTTC.

At least ten counts were recorded for this clonotype. The rearrangement links TRBV11-2 to TRBJ2-1; possible D gene TRBD1, 5 bases. V lost 1 base, J lost 5 bases, and 24 bases lay in between. Germline V gives CDR1 SGHAT, CDR2 FQNNGV. The CDR3 is made up of 19 amino acids. The CDR3 DNA reads TGTGCCAGCAGCTTAGGACAGTTTGGAGTTGGTAATTCCCACAATGAGCAGTTCTTC. Protein: CASSLGQFGVGNSHNEQFF.

The chain couples TRBV6-5 to TRBJ1-1, with a possible D match to TRBD1 (5 bases). V lost 2 bases, J lost 6 bases, and 10 bases lay in between. The germline V gene has CDR1 MNHEY and CDR2 SVGAGI. This CDR3 spans 13 amino acids. This chain's CDR3 is CASSYQGNAEAFF. CDR3 in DNA: TGTGCCAGCAGTTACCAGGGCAACGCTGAAGCTTTCTTT.

The V gene is TRBV9, the J gene TRBJ2-7; TRBD2 matches at 8 bases. Trimming took 3 bases from V and 2 from J; bases not matched to a gene: 1. The CDR3 totals 13 residues. The germline V gene encodes CDR1 SGDLS and CDR2 YYNGEE. CDR3 loop: CASSGAGAYEQYF. The DNA for the CDR3 is TGTGCCAGCAGCGGAGCGGGGGCCTACGAGCAGTACTTC.